The present T cell receptor (beta chain) was sequenced within a study of vaccination and CD4 T cells after COVID-19. Study overall: The makeup of the convalescents was six males and four females, two of them Hispanic. Two doses of either BNT162b2 or mRNA-1273 vaccine were given to participants. Spike peptides, overlapping and drawn from SARS-CoV-2, HCoV-NL63, HCoV-OC43 and HCoV-229E, were used to stimulate cells.

The Oncomine TCR Beta short-read assay generated sequence data from the DNA of cultured CD4+ T cells. In TCRdb, the PCR reads were re-called with MiXCR into one record per CDR3 protein. The sample includes roughly 1,300 distinct CDR3 sequences, 9.5% to 15% of them seen just once. As to treatment: roughly ten-day PBMC culture with coronavirus spike peptide pools or control peptides (ViraFEST assay). Before the COVID-19 pandemic (2011-2018), CD4+ T cells were obtained from the unexposed donor. It was on days 3 and 7 that half the medium was replaced with fresh IL-2 medium. About this clonotype itself: The antigen is undetermined.

Sequencing input: CD4+ T cells from blood, cultured in vitro. This receptor was obtained from a human donor in good health.

The CDR3 reads CASSPSLWTDLAGERYQETQYF. CDR3 coding DNA: TGTGCCAGCTCACCATCCCTCTGGACGGATCTAGCGGGAGAGAGGTACCAAGAGACCCAGTACTTC. The rearrangement links TRBV18 to TRBJ2-5; 10 nucleotides align to TRBD2. Per germline, CDR1 KGHSH and CDR2 LQKENI. The CDR3 has 22 amino acids. The V gene end was trimmed by 2 bases and the J gene end by 0 bases; junction bases not matched to a gene: 21. The full variable domain, completed using reference TRBV18 and TRBJ2-5, is NAGVMQNPRHLVRRRGQEARLRCSPMKGHSHVYWYRQLPEEGLKFMVYLQKENIIDESGMPKERFSAEFPKEGPSILRIQQVVRGDSAAYFCASSPSLWTDLAGERYQETQYFGPGTRLLVL.